This T cell receptor (beta chain) was captured by sequencing in a study of cytomegalovirus exposure and HLA in healthy donors. Study observations and caveats: TCR sequences were mostly rare, though some public TCRs occurred in many donors. Researchers reported from a later analysis that most CMV-associated TCR beta chains appeared HLA-restricted.

Use of 60 Vbeta and 13 Jbeta primers characterized the PCR. The assay was immunoSEQ multiplex PCR, and TCRdb's table has in-frame clones only and misses some. Of about 190,000 clones listed, roughly 80% are singletons. The V end lost 3 bases, the J end lost 0 bases, and 12 bases lay between the germline ends. There are 15 residues in the CDR3. Germline V gene sequence: CDR1 MNHEY, CDR2 SMNVEV (reference sequence). A word on this clone: Its matching antigen is unknown.

Sequenced sample: PBMCs. The V call is TRBV27, the J call TRBJ2-7, with unresolved D. This TCR was sampled from a woman aged 18-30 years in good health and CMV-seronegative. The CDR3 DNA is TGTGCCAGCAGTTTCTCGATCGACACCTCCTACGAGCAGTACTTC. Translated, it gives CASSFSIDTSYEQYF.